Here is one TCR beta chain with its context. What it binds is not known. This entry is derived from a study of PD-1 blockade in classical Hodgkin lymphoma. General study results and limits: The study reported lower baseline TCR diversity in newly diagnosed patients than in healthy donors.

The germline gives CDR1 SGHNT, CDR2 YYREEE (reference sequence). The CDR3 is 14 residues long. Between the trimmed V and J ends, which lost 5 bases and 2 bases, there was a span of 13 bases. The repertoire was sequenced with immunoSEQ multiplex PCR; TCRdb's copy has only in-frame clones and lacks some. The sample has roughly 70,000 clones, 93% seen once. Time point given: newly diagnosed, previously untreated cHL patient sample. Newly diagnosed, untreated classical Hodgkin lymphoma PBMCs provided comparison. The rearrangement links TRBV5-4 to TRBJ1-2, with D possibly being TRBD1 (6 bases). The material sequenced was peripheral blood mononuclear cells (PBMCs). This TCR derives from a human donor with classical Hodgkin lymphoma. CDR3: CASRPTGQNYGYTF. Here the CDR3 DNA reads TGTGCCAGCAGGCCCACTGGACAGAACTATGGCTACACCTTC.